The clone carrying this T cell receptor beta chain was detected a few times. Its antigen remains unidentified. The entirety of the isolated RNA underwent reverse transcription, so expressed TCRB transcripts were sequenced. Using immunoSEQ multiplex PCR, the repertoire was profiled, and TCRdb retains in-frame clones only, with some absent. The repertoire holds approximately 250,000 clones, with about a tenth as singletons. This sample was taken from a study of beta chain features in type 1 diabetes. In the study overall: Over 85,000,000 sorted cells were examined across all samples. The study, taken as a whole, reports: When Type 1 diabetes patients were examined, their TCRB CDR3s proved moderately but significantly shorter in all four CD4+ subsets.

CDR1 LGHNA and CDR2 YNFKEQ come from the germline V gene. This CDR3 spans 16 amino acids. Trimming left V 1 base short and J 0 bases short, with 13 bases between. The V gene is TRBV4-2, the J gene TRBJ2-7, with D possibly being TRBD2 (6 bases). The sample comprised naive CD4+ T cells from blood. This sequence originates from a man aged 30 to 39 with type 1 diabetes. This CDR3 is CASSQAGTPSSYEQYF. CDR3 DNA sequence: TGTGCCAGCAGCCAAGCCGGGACTCCGAGCTCCTACGAGCAGTACTTC.